This TCR beta chain was recovered during a study of long-term antiretroviral therapy in people with HIV. CDR1 and CDR2 from the germline V gene are LGHNA and YNFKEQ. CDR3 size: 15 residues. With 0 bases removed from V and 4 bases from J, the gap between germline ends came to 11 bases. Version v3.0 of the immunoSEQ assay ran at survey level. The data were produced by immunoSEQ multiplex PCR, yet TCRdb's version contains in-frame clones alone and is incomplete. The sample records tens of thousands of clones, approximately 90% being singletons. The sample in question was unsorted PBMCs, obtained around 2.6 years after starting antiretroviral therapy. The V and J genes are TRBV4-2 and TRBJ2-3; D ambiguous. The TCR sequence derives from a man in his forties or fifties with HIV. The CDR3: CASSQDLPGPDTQYF. DNA for the CDR3: TGTGCCAGCAGCCAAGATCTCCCTGGGCCAGATACGCAGTATTTT.